The T cell receptor (beta chain) under discussion was sequenced for a study of T cells in Graves' hyperthyroidism and ophthalmopathy. Overall study: Blood was drawn when the patient was first diagnosed and still untreated. Study outcomes and limitations: Most clonotypes expanded in thyroid above 0.001 were likewise present in blood. A model using 13 V-J features told ophthalmopathy apart from stable hyperthyroidism.

Germline CDR1 is MNHEY and CDR2 is SVGAGI. CDR3 length: 15 residues. The V end was cut by 0 bases, the J end by 9 bases, with 12 bases between. This clonotype was seen ten or more times. Its antigen is not identified. Amplification targeted TCR beta CDR3 regions from RNA transcripts. RT-PCR in the first round (using the HTBI primer set) targeted the TCR CDR3. In TCRdb, the multiplex PCR reads were re-called with MiXCR into one record per CDR3 protein. Here the sample spans 250,000 to 400,000 distinct CDR3 sequences, about 13% being singletons. Patients showing uncontrolled infection, other autoimmune disease, pregnancy or lactation were ineligible.

This clonotype was obtained from a woman aged 40 to 50 with Graves' ophthalmopathy. The chain is built from TRBV6-5 and TRBJ1-6, with D unresolved. Sequencing input: blood. The CDR3, as DNA: TGTGCCAGCAGTTACTCCAATGTAAGAGGTTCACCCCTCCACTTT. Its translation is CASSYSNVRGSPLHF.